This T cell receptor (beta chain) originates from a study of shared clonotypes between healthy human individuals. Study-wide points: Researchers sampled only blood; tissue repertoires likely differ. Represented genetic and exposure-history diversity was restricted by having few donors.

Turning to this clone: What it recognizes is unknown.

Among the donors, all were Caucasian adults who lived in Nashville, Tennessee. Every unsorted PBMC PCR replicate was loaded with 300 ng DNA, 33,000 or so T cell genomes. The assay was immunoSEQ multiplex PCR, and TCRdb's table has in-frame clones only and misses some. The table includes some 510,000 clones, approximately 79% detected once. The CDR3 runs to 15 residues. Germline V gene data show CDR1 as LNHDA and CDR2 as SQIVND (reference sequence). The V gene lost 6 bases and the J gene lost 0 bases, with 12 bases spanning the gap. Sequences were obtained from PBMCs. The chain carries TRBV19 and TRBJ1-5, with D unclear. The source is a woman aged 40 to 50 in good health. Some clones in this sample may be carry-over from other donors' samples. The DNA of the CDR3 is TGTGCCAGTAGGCTGGACGCCCGTAGCAATCAGCCCCAGCATTTT. Protein sequence: CASRLDARSNQPQHF.